This T cell receptor (beta chain) stems from a study of CD8 T cells in Susac syndrome. The authors reverse transcribed about 0.5 to 1 ug RNA with random hexamers. A single record per CDR3 protein comes from TCRdb applying MiXCR to the immunoSEQ multiplex PCR reads. The table includes 90,000 or so distinct CDR3 sequences, around 93% detected once. Study-wide findings and caveats: The TCR sequencing and HLA analysis in the study involved a relatively small number of individuals, as the study acknowledged.

A remark on this clonotype: Antigen: not known.

Germline CDR1 and CDR2: LGHDT and YNNKEL (reference sequence). The CDR3 totals 15 residues. V was pared by 0 bases and J by 2 bases, with 1 base of the junction left unmatched. The receptor's source is a human donor in good health. Source material: CD8+ T cells from PBMCs. The rearrangement links TRBV3-1 to TRBJ2-1, with 7 positions matching TRBD1. CDR3 sequence (DNA): TGTGCCAGCAGCCAAGAGGGGACAGCCTACAATGAGCAGTTCTTC. It codes for CASSQEGTAYNEQFF.